This section outlines one T cell receptor (beta chain) sequence together with its context. These data come from a study of shared clonotypes between healthy human individuals. Trimming removed 0 bases at V and 0 bases at J, with 15 bases between. Germline CDR1 reads MRHNA; CDR2 reads SNTAGT. The CDR3 contains 17 residues. TCRdb keeps only in-frame clones here, not all; method: immunoSEQ multiplex PCR. The table lists a few million clones, 85% to 95% of them singletons, with 0.39% in the top ten. The sample was naive CD4+ T cells from PBMCs. The sample's subset: CD45RA+ positively selected. The V gene is TRBV6-4, the J gene TRBJ2-7; D might be TRBD1 or TRBD2, each matching 5 bases. The receptor's source is a man younger than 35 in good health. Some clones in this sample may be carry-over from other donors' samples. CDR3 DNA sequence: TGTGCCAGCAGTGACTCTTGCGCCGGGGCAAGCTCCTACGAGCAGTACTTC. Amino acid sequence: CASSDSCAGASSYEQYF.